This T cell receptor (beta chain) was obtained from a study of PD-L1 blockade in urothelial cancer (dated by TCRdb to about 2017). At the level of the whole study: All patients started therapy in about 2014 and received atezolizumab 1,200 mg intravenously every 3 weeks. An ECOG performance status of 0 or 1 was recorded for the patients, and 0 to 3 prior chemotherapy regimens had been received by the patients. In the same patients who had TCR sequencing, pretreatment tumors also underwent whole exome sequencing and RNA sequencing. The study, an exploratory multi-omic analysis, examined somatic, immune and clinical correlates of response to PD-L1 blockade with atezolizumab in urothelial cancer. Blood samples gave a median of about 150,000 T cells and 80,000 to 95,000 unique TCRs, with a median clonality of around 0.074. Durable clinical benefit was achieved by nine patients and was not achieved by 20 patients. Blood samples were analyzed at two time points: 3 weeks after treatment start (second dose) and 6 weeks after treatment start. Twenty-five of 29 patients were males with bladder-origin urothelial cancer, and about 65% of the 29 reported a prior smoking history. Progression-free survival longer than 6 months counted as durable clinical benefit, and TCR features were additionally tested against both progression-free and overall survival. Pretreatment tumor samples, along with matched peripheral blood serially collected before and after atezolizumab treatment, were subjected to TCR sequencing. Pretreatment blood TCR-seq was available for about 27 patients, at least one posttreatment blood collection was obtained for 25 or so patients, and tumor TCR-seq was available for 25 or so patients.

Each PCR received spiked-in synthetic TCR analog templates so that absolute template abundance could be estimated from read counts. The immunoSEQ assay was used to amplify TCRbeta CDR3 regions from genomic DNA with bias-controlled V and J gene primers. Rearranged TCRbeta segments were sequenced at approximately 20X coverage. Per the authors' processing: Clustering was used to correct sequencing errors, and CDR3s were annotated against IMGT so that V, D and J genes could be assigned. Out-of-frame and stop-codon sequences were excluded, and only productive TCRbeta rearrangements were used in downstream analyses. Clonality was computed as one minus Shannon entropy normalized by the log of the number of unique productive sequences. Fisher's exact test with Benjamini-Hochberg correction, using a cutoff of adjusted p below 0.01, was how clones that differed between time points or between blood and tumor were identified. Not all clones reach the TCRdb copy of this immuneACCESS table, which keeps in-frame sequences only. Checked studies attribute under half of the gap to unresolved V genes and leave the rest unexplained. For V, J and clone size, that table is used; D and trimming come from the DNA. This sample gives about 39,000 clones in total; about 89% of them show up just once. About 11% of the sample rests with the top ten.

This specimen's time point label, per the study, means: pretreatment peripheral blood. The cohort included under 35 patients with locally advanced or metastatic urothelial carcinoma who were treated at Memorial Sloan Kettering on a trial protocol. Peripheral blood mononuclear cells were collected pretreatment and during treatment, at between 1 and 8 total time points per patient. The Qiagen DNeasy Blood extraction kit was used to purify genomic DNA from total PBMCs and from tumor samples. Collected pretreatment and during treatment, PBMCs were isolated and stored as previously described. Trimming takes 1 base off V and 7 bases off J; junction bases not matched to a gene: 4. Including the terminal cysteine and phenylalanine, the CDR3 comprises 14 residues. CDR3 DNA is the only sequence kept; it has 42 bases, read in frame from the first base. Sequences LNHDA (CDR1) and SQIVND (CDR2) are obtained from the germline V gene (reference sequence).

Worth noting for this clone: No antigen is known for it. No base-level quality is on record; no much larger clone is a single base apart.

Summary of the overall study and its limitations: At 3 weeks after the start of treatment, tumor-associated TCR clones in peripheral blood had expanded more in patients with durable benefit (n ≈ 20, p = 0.022). Improved progression-free and overall survival was found to be associated with pretreatment peripheral blood TCR clonality below the median. Because the sample size was small (n ≈ 30) and many of the analyses were exploratory, the results are meant to be hypothesis-generating.

The receptor's source is a woman aged 60-75 years with urothelial cancer. Here the sequenced sample was PBMCs, taken around atezolizumab (anti-PD-L1) treatment. The chain employs TRBV19 and TRBJ2-3; 8 junctional bases match TRBD2. DNA sequence: TGTGCCAGTAGTATAGCAAAGCGGGAGAATACGCAGTATTTT. It translates to CASSIAKRENTQYF.